The clone carrying this T cell receptor (beta chain) was seen at least ten times. This specimen belongs to a study of T cells in Graves' hyperthyroidism and ophthalmopathy. RNA transcripts served as the template for amplifying TCR beta CDR3 regions. The primer set for the first-round RT-PCR of the TCR CDR3 was HTBI. TCRdb called the multiplex PCR reads again in MiXCR, with one record for every CDR3 protein. The sample contains around 250,000 distinct CDR3 sequences, 13% to 15% of which appear only once. Trimming stripped 2 bases from V and 2 bases from J, with 15 bases between. The CDR3 sequence is 17 residues long. CDR1 and CDR2 (germline): SGHAT, FQNNGV.

This receptor was taken from a woman in her forties with Graves' hyperthyroidism that later progressed to Graves' ophthalmopathy. The J gene is TRBJ1-4, the V gene TRBV11-2; D remains unclear. The sequenced sample consisted of blood. This chain's CDR3 is CASSLYRPGRTNEKLFF. The CDR3 region has the DNA TGTGCCAGCAGCTTATACAGACCCGGACGGACTAATGAAAAACTGTTTTTT. Based on the CDR3 plus reference TRBV11-2 and TRBJ1-4, the full variable domain is EAGVAQSPRYKIIEKRQSVAFWCNPISGHATLYWYQQILGQGPKLLIQFQNNGVVDDSQLPKDRFSAERLKGVDSTLKIQPAKLEDSAVYLCASSLYRPGRTNEKLFFGSGTQLSVL.